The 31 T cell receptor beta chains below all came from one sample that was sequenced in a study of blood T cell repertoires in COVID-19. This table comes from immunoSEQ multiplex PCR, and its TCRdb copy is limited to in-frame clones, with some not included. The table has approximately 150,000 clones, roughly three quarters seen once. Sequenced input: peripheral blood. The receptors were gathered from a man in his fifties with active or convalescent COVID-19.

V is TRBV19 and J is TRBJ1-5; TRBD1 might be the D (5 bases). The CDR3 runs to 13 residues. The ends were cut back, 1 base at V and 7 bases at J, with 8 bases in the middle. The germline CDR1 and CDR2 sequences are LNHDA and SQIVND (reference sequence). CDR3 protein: CASSIGGQQPQHF. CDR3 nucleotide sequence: TGTGCCAGTAGTATAGGGGGCCAGCAGCCCCAGCATTTT.

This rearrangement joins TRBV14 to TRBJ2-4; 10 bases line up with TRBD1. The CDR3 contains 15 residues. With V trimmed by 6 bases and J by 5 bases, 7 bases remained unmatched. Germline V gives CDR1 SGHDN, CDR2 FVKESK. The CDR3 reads CASRETGTGENIQYF. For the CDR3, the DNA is TGTGCCAGCAGGGAAACCGGGACAGGGGAAAACATTCAGTACTTC.

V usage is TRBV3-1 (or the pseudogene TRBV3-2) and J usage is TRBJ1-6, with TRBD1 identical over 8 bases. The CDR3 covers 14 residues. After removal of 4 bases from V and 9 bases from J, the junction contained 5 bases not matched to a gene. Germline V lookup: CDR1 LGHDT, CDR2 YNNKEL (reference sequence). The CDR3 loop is CASSPTQGASPLHF. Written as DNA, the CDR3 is TGTGCCAGCAGCCCTACGCAGGGGGCTTCACCCCTCCACTTT.

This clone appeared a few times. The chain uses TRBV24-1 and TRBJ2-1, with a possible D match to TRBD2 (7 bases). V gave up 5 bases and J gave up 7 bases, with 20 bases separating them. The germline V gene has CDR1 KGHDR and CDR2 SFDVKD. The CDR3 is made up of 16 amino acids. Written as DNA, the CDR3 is TGTGCCACCAGTGGCCAGACTCGGGGGGCCGGGAATGAGCAGTTCTTC. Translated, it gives CATSGQTRGAGNEQFF.

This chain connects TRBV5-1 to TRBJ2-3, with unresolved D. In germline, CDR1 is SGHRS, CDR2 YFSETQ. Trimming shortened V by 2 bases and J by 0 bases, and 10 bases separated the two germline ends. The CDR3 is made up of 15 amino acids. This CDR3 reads CASSLEALSTDTQYF. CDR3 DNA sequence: TGCGCCAGCAGCTTAGAAGCCCTTAGCACAGATACGCAGTATTTT.

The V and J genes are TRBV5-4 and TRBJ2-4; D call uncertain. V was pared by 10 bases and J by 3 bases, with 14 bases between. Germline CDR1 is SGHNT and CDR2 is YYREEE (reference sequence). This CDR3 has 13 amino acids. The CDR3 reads CAFTPVDKNIQYF. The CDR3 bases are TGTGCCTTTACGCCGGTTGACAAAAACATTCAGTACTTC.

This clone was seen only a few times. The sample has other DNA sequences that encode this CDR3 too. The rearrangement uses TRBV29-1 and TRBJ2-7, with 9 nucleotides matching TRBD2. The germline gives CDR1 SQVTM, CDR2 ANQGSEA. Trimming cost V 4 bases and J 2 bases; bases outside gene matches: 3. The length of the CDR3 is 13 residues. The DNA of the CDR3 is TGCAGCGTTGGGGGACTAGCTCCCTACGAGCAGTACTTC. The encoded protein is CSVGGLAPYEQYF.

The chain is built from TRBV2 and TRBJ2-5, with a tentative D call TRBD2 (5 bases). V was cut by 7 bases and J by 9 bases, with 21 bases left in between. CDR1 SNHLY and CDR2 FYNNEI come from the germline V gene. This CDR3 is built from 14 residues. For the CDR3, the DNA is TGTGCCAGCACTGACCCCAGATTCGGAGCGGCCCAGTACTTC. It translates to CASTDPRFGAAQYF.

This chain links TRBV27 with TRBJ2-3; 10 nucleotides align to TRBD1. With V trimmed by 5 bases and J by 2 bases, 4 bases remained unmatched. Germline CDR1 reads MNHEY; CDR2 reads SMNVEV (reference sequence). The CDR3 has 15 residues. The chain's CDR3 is CASSRDRGSTDTQYF. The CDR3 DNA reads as TGTGCCAGCAGTCGGGACAGGGGATCCACAGATACGCAGTATTTT.

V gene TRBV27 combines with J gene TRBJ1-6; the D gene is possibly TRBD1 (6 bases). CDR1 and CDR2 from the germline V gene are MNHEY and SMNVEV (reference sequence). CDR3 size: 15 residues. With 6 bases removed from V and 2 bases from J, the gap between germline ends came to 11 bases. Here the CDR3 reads CASSRTAAYNSPLHF. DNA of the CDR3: TGTGCCAGCAGCCGGACAGCTGCCTATAATTCACCCCTCCACTTT.

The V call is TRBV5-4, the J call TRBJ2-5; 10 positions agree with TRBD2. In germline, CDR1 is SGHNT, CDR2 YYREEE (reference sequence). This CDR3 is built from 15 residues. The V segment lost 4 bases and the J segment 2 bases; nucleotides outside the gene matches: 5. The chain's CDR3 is CASSRTSGPQETQYF. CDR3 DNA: TGTGCCAGCAGCCGGACTAGCGGCCCTCAAGAGACCCAGTACTTC.

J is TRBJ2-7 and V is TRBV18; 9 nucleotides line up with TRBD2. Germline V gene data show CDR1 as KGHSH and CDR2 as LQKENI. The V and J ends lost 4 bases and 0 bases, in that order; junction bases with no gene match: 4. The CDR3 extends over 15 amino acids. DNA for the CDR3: TGTGCCAGCTCACTAGCGGGAGTGCCCTCCTACGAGCAGTACTTC. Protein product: CASSLAGVPSYEQYF.

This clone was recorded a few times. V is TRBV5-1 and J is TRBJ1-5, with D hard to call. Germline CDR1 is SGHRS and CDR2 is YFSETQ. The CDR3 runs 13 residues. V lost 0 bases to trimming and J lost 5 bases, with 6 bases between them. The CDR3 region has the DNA TGCGCCAGCAGCTTGGGCAGTGATCAGCCCCAGCATTTT. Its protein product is CASSLGSDQPQHF.

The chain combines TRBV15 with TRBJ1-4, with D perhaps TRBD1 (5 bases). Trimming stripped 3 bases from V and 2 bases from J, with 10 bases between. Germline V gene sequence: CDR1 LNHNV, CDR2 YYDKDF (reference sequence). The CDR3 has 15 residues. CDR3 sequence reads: CATSSGGGTNEKLFF. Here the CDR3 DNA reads TGTGCCACCAGCAGTGGGGGGGGGACTAATGAAAAACTGTTTTTT.

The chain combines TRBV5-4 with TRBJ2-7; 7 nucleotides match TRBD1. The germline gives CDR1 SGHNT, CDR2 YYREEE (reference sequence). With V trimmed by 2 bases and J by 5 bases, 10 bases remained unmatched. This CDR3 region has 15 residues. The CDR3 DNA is TGTGCCAGCAGCTTCAAAGGGGGCGGGCTTGACGAGCAGTACTTC. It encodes CASSFKGGGLDEQYF.

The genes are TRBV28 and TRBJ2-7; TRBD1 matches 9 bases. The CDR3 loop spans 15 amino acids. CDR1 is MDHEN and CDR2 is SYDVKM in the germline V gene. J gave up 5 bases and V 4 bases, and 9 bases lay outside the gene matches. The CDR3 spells CASSSPTGGMDEQYF. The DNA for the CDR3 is TGTGCCAGCAGTTCCCCGACAGGGGGGATGGACGAGCAGTACTTC.

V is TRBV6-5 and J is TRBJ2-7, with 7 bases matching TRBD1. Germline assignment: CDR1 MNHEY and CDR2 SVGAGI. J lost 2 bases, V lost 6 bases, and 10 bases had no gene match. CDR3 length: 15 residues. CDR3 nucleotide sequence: TGTGCCAGCAGCCAAGAGGGACAGTCAGCCTACGAGCAGTACTTC. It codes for CASSQEGQSAYEQYF.

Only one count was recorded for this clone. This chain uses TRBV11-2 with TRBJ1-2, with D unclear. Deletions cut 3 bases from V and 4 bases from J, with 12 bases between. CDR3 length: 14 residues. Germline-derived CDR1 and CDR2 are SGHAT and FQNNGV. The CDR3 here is CASSLDYVGYGYTF. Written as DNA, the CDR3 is TGTGCCAGCAGCTTGGACTACGTGGGCTATGGCTACACCTTC.

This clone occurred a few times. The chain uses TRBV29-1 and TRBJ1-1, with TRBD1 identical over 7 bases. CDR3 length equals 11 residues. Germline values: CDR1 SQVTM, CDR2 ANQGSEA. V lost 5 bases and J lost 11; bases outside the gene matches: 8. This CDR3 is CSVSRDRWAFF. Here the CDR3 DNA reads TGCAGCGTTTCTAGGGACAGATGGGCTTTCTTT.

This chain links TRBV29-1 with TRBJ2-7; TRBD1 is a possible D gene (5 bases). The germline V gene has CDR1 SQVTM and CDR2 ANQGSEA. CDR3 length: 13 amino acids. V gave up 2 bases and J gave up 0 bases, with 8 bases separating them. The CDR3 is CSVEPRDSYEQYF. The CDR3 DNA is TGCAGCGTTGAACCCAGGGACTCCTACGAGCAGTACTTC.

CDR3 DNA: TGCAGCGTTGGTAGGGACTTCTCCTACAATGAGCAGTTCTTC. It specifies CSVGRDFSYNEQFF. The chain has TRBV29-1 and TRBJ2-1, with D perhaps TRBD2 (6 bases). CDR1 is SQVTM, CDR2 ANQGSEA, per germline. Deletions cut 4 bases from V and 0 bases from J, with 10 bases between. The CDR3 has 14 amino acids.

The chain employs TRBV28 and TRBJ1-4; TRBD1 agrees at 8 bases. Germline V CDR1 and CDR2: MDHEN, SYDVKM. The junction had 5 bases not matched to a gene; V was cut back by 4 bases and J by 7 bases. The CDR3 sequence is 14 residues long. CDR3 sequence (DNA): TGTGCCAGCAGTTCACAGGGGGGGATTGAAAAACTGTTTTTT. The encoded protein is CASSSQGGIEKLFF.

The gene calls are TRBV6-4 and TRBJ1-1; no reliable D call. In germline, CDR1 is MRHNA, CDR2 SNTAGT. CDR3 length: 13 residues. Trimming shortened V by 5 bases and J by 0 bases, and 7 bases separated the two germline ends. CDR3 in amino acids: CASSTEMNTEAFF. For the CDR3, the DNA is TGTGCCAGCAGTACAGAGATGAACACTGAAGCTTTCTTT.

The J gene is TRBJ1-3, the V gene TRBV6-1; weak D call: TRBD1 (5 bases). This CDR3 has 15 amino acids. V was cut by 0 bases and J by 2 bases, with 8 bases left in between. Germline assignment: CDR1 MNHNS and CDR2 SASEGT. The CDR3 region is CASSEAGGTGNTIYF. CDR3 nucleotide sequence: TGTGCCAGCAGTGAAGCGGGGGGAACTGGAAACACCATATATTTT.

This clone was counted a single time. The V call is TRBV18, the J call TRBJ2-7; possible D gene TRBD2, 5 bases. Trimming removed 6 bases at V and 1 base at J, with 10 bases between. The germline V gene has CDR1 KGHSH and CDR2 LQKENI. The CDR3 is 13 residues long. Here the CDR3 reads CASSPSSSYEQYF. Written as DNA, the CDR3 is TGTGCCAGCTCCCCTAGCAGTTCCTACGAGCAGTACTTC.

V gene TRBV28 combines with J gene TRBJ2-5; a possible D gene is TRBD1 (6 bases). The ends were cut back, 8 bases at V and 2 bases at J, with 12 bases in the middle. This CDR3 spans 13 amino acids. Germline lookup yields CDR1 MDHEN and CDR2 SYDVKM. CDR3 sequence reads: CASLDSFQETQYF. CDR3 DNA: TGTGCCAGCCTGGACAGTTTTCAAGAGACCCAGTACTTC.

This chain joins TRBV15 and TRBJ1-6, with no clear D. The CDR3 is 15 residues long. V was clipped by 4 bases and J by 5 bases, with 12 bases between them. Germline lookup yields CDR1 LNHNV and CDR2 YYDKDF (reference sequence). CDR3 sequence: CATSTLQLHNSPLHF. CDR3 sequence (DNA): TGTGCCACCAGCACCCTCCAACTCCATAATTCACCCCTCCACTTT.

CDR3 protein: CSVVDRGSNQPQHF. CDR3 bases: TGCAGCGTTGTTGACAGGGGAAGCAATCAGCCCCAGCATTTT. J is TRBJ1-5 and V is TRBV29-1; 8 bases agree with TRBD1. Germline V lookup: CDR1 SQVTM, CDR2 ANQGSEA. V lost 4 bases to trimming and J lost 1 base; unmatched junction nucleotides: 3. This CDR3 region has 14 residues.

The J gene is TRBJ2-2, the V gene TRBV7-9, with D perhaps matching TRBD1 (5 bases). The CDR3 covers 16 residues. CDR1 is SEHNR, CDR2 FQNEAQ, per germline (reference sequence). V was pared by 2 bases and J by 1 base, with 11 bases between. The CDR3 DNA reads TGTGCCAGCAGCTTAATGGCAGGGCTGAACACCGGGGAGCTGTTTTTT. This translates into CASSLMAGLNTGELFF.

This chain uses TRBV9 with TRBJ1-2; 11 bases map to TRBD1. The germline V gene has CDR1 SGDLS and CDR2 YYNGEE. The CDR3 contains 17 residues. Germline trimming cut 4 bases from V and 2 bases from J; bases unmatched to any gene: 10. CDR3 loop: CASSPRTGGALNYGYTF. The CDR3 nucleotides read TGTGCCAGCAGCCCTCGGACAGGGGGCGCCCTGAACTATGGCTACACCTTC.

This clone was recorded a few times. CDR3 loop: CASSFPGGTYEQYF. The CDR3 bases are TGTGCCAGCAGCTTTCCGGGAGGGACCTACGAGCAGTACTTC. The rearrangement links TRBV5-8 to TRBJ2-7; TRBD2 matches at 8 bases. Germline V gene sequence: CDR1 SGHTS, CDR2 YDEGEE. J was trimmed by 2 bases and V by 2 bases; bases with no gene match: 3. The CDR3 loop spans 14 amino acids.